The source of this T cell receptor (beta chain) is a study of blood T cell repertoires in COVID-19. At the level of the study: The United States, Italy and Spain were the sources of the acute and convalescent COVID-19 samples.

In this sample, this clone turned up once. The V gene end was trimmed by 3 bases and the J gene end by 12 bases; junction bases not matched to a gene: 0. The V gene's germline CDR1 is SEHNR and CDR2 FQNEAQ (reference sequence). This CDR3 comprises 11 residues. Generated by immunoSEQ multiplex PCR, the TCRdb table keeps only in-frame clones and is missing some. The sample lists more than 55,000 clones, about 90% occurring once. This chain joins TRBV7-9 and TRBJ2-1; TRBD2 matches 9 bases. Sample: peripheral blood. This receptor was identified in a man between 60 and 75 years old with acute or convalescent COVID-19. CDR3 in amino acids: CASSLTSGQFF. CDR3 nucleotide sequence: TGTGCCAGCAGCTTGACTAGCGGGCAGTTCTTC.